This T cell receptor beta chain was profiled in a study of T cell responses to AZD1222 COVID-19 vaccine. Study summary: Some second doses came at about 4 weeks and others at about 12 weeks; these were pooled.

This table comes from immunoSEQ multiplex PCR, and its TCRdb copy is limited to in-frame clones, with some not included. The data contain fewer than 100,000 clones, about 90% of them singletons. A word on this clone: No antigen is known for it.

CDR3 size: 15 residues. In germline, CDR1 is MGHDK, CDR2 SYGVNS. Trimming left V 2 bases short and J 3 bases short, with 11 bases between. Study-level points and caveats: Unmutated regions of variants are reportedly targeted by nearly half of spike-specific TCRs.

Sequences were derived from peripheral blood, sampled on day 0 of AZD1222 vaccination. The receptor was isolated from an adult in good health. This sequence joins TRBV25-1 and TRBJ1-5, with TRBD1 as a possible D gene (5 bases). The CDR3, as DNA: TGTGCCAGCAGTGAAACGGGGCAGATCAATCAGCCCCAGCATTTT. This gives the protein CASSETGQINQPQHF.